This T cell receptor beta chain was captured in a study of type 1 regulatory T cells. Study-wide background: T-allo10 is a Tr1-enriched, alloantigen-specific CD4 T cell product made in vitro.

The CDR3 is 13 residues long. Germline-derived CDR1 and CDR2 are SGHTA and FQGTGA. V was pared by 5 bases and J by 10 bases, with 17 bases between. TCRdb reanalysed the reads using MiXCR and keeps one entry per CDR3 protein. The sample has roughly 18,000 distinct CDR3 sequences, roughly 10% seen once. This clonotype is categorized as medium-sized. The V call is TRBV7-3, the J call TRBJ1-1; D may be TRBD1 (5 bases). Sequences were obtained from CD4+ T cells, either the whole sample or a sorted fraction (not recorded which). The clonotype originates from a human donor in good health. The CDR3 sequence is CASSMNPTGRAFF. The CDR3 nucleotides are TGTGCCAGCAGCATGAATCCAACAGGCAGAGCTTTCTTT.